This T cell receptor beta chain was documented in a study of CD8+ T cells in alopecia areata. The V and J ends lost 4 bases and 9 bases respectively, with 7 bases between them. The CDR3 extends over 12 amino acids. The germline CDR1 and CDR2 sequences are LNHDA and SQIVND (reference sequence). This sample's treatment: oral pan-JAK inhibitor, 5-10 mg twice daily. In alopecia areata patients, both lesional scalp punch biopsies and peripheral blood were collected. RNA, once extracted, was reverse transcribed into cDNA for use as the sequencing template. The assay was immunoSEQ multiplex PCR, and TCRdb's table has in-frame clones only and misses some. This sample has about 5,900 clones, with around 65% found just once.

The clonotype originates from a human donor with alopecia areata. The source was skin, collected around week 31, from a patient treated with tofacitinib. V and J are TRBV19 and TRBJ1-6, with TRBD1 as a possible D gene (5 bases). The CDR3 region is CASSSGGSPLHF. The CDR3 coding sequence is TGTGCCAGTAGTAGCGGGGGTTCACCCCTCCACTTT.